Following are 22 T cell receptor beta chains from one sample sequenced in a study of cytomegalovirus exposure and HLA in healthy donors. This PCR relied on a set of 60 Vbeta primers and 13 Jbeta primers. Assay: immunoSEQ multiplex PCR; the TCRdb copy retains only in-frame clones and omits some. The table has some 130,000 clones, 77% seen once. Sequenced sample: PBMCs. These receptors came from a male donor in good health and CMV-seronegative.

This clone was recorded only once. This chain joins TRBV18 and TRBJ2-7; 14 bases agree with TRBD2. The CDR3 has 16 residues. Looked up from germline, CDR1 is KGHSH and CDR2 is LQKENI. With V trimmed by 5 bases and J by 7 bases, 10 bases remained unmatched. As DNA, the CDR3 is TGTGCCAGCTCAACTCCGGGACTAGCGGGAGTGGGGGAGCAGTACTTC. Translating it yields CASSTPGLAGVGEQYF.

The V call is TRBV5-1, the J call TRBJ1-2; D ambiguous. The CDR3 runs 13 residues. In germline, CDR1 is SGHRS, CDR2 YFSETQ. Trimming shortened V by 1 base and J by 2 bases, and 6 bases separated the two germline ends. CDR3 coding DNA: TGCGCCAGCAGCTTGTCCCAGAACTATGGCTACACCTTC. It codes for CASSLSQNYGYTF.

The chain employs TRBV18 and TRBJ1-1; 7 bases map to TRBD1. V lost 7 bases and J lost 0; bases outside the gene matches: 5. Germline loops: CDR1 KGHSH, CDR2 LQKENI. CDR3 length: 14 amino acids. CDR3 region: CASCPTGLNTEAFF. The CDR3 coding sequence is TGTGCCAGCTGCCCGACAGGGCTGAACACTGAAGCTTTCTTT.

This clone is termed medium-sized. The chain joins TRBV2 to TRBJ2-1, with 8 positions matching TRBD1. V lost 4 bases and J lost 4; bases outside the gene matches: 6. Germline V CDR1 and CDR2: SNHLY, FYNNEI. CDR3 length equals 15 residues. In DNA form, the CDR3 reads TGTGCCAGCAGTGGGGGGACAGGTTTTTACAATGAGCAGTTCTTC. Its translation is CASSGGTGFYNEQFF.

The genes are TRBV19 and TRBJ1-6; D might be TRBD1 (6 bases). Per germline, CDR1 LNHDA and CDR2 SQIVND (reference sequence). Trimming took off 10 bases at V and 0 bases at J, with 16 bases between the two ends. The CDR3 sequence is 16 residues long. The CDR3 DNA reads TGTGCCACGAAGGGGGTCTCGAGCTCCTATAATTCACCCCTCCACTTT. Translated, it gives CATKGVSSSYNSPLHF.

This clone was seen only a few times. The chain uses TRBV2 and TRBJ2-1; a weak D match, TRBD1 (6 bases). In germline, CDR1 is SNHLY, CDR2 FYNNEI. CDR3 length: 12 amino acids. The V end lost 5 bases, the J end lost 8 bases, and 10 bases lay between the germline ends. The CDR3 is CASSIRGYEQFF. Here the CDR3 DNA reads TGTGCCAGCAGTATCAGGGGATATGAGCAGTTCTTC.

V gene TRBV5-1 combines with J gene TRBJ2-3; 10 positions match TRBD2. Germline values: CDR1 SGHRS, CDR2 YFSETQ. The CDR3 runs 14 residues. The ends lost 4 bases at V and 6 bases at J; junction bases unmatched: 5. CDR3 in amino acids: CASSGLAGEDTQYF. The CDR3 region has the DNA TGCGCCAGCAGCGGTCTAGCGGGAGAGGATACGCAGTATTTT.

The chain employs TRBV27 and TRBJ2-6, with no clear D. Deletions cut 5 bases from V and 3 bases from J, with 5 bases between. The CDR3 is made up of 13 amino acids. The germline gives CDR1 MNHEY, CDR2 SMNVEV (reference sequence). The CDR3 bases are TGTGCCAGCAGTCTTTATGGGGCCAACGTCCTGACTTTC. It specifies CASSLYGANVLTF.

This clone was detected once. The V and J genes are TRBV7-2 and TRBJ1-2; 9 nucleotides align to TRBD1. The trim removed 6 bases at V and 5 bases at J, leaving 13 bases unmatched. CDR1 is SGHTA and CDR2 is FQGNSA in the germline V gene. The CDR3 has 16 amino acids. The DNA of the CDR3 is TGTGCCAGCAGTCCGTCCCGGGACAGGGTCATGTATGGCTACACCTTC. Residues: CASSPSRDRVMYGYTF.

This clone was found once. The rearrangement links TRBV6-5 to TRBJ2-3; 8 nucleotides match TRBD1. Germline CDR1 MNHEY, CDR2 SVGAGI. This CDR3 is built from 13 residues. V was clipped by 7 bases and J by 7 bases; unmatched bases: 7. CDR3 protein: CASTTRGRYTQYF. Here the CDR3 DNA reads TGTGCCAGCACTACCAGGGGGCGATATACGCAGTATTTT.

This chain joins TRBV5-1 and TRBJ2-1, with 9 bases that match TRBD1. The germline gives CDR1 SGHRS, CDR2 YFSETQ. V lost 3 bases to trimming and J lost 7 bases; unmatched junction nucleotides: 8. The CDR3 consists of 15 residues. Here the CDR3 DNA reads TGCGCCAGCAGCTCGGGACAGGGCGGGGGAAATGAGCAGTTCTTC. Protein: CASSSGQGGGNEQFF.

V and J are TRBV20-1 and TRBJ2-7, with D tentatively TRBD1 (5 bases). The CDR3 sequence is 11 residues long. Germline V gene sequence: CDR1 DFQATT, CDR2 SNEGSKA (reference sequence). Trimming shortened V by 5 bases and J by 4 bases, and 9 bases separated the two germline ends. The CDR3 DNA reads TGCAGTGCTTGCGACAGTTACGAGCAGTACTTC. Encoded protein: CSACDSYEQYF.

V usage is TRBV7-3 and J usage is TRBJ2-5; D perhaps matches TRBD2 (5 bases). Germline loops: CDR1 SGHTA, CDR2 FQGTGA. V gave up 5 bases and J gave up 1 base, with 8 bases separating them. The length of the CDR3 is 13 residues. As DNA, the CDR3 is TGTGCCAGCAGCGCGGGCCGCCAAGAGACCCAGTACTTC. It yields the protein CASSAGRQETQYF. The whole variable domain, remainder taken from reference TRBV7-3 and TRBJ2-5, is GAGVSQTPSNKVTEKGKYVELRCDPISGHTALYWYRQSLGQGPEFLIYFQGTGAADDSGLPNDRFFAVRPEGSVSTLKIQRTERGDSAVYLCASSAGRQETQYFGPGTRLLVL.

CDR3 in amino acids: CASSSSDADNSPLHF. The CDR3 DNA reads TGTGCCAGCAGCTCCTCCGACGCGGATAATTCACCCCTCCACTTT. The V gene is TRBV11-2, the J gene TRBJ1-6; D is unclear. This CDR3 is 15 amino acids long. Germline values: CDR1 SGHAT, CDR2 FQNNGV. V dropped 4 bases and J dropped 5 bases, with 12 bases sitting between them.

The genes are TRBV5-1 and TRBJ2-1; 7 nucleotides line up with TRBD2. This CDR3 has 16 amino acids. V shed 2 bases and J 8 bases; nucleotides not matched to a gene: 13. Per the germline V gene, CDR1 is SGHRS and CDR2 is YFSETQ. The CDR3 spells CASSFPVGGPVHEQFF. DNA of the CDR3: TGCGCCAGCAGCTTTCCCGTGGGAGGGCCTGTCCATGAGCAGTTCTTC.

The chain combines TRBV12-5 with TRBJ1-1; D may be TRBD1 (6 bases). This CDR3 is 16 amino acids long. Per the germline V gene, CDR1 is LGHNT and CDR2 is FRNRAP. V was shortened by 3 bases and J by 0 bases, with 14 bases between the two germline ends. CDR3 bases: TGTGCTAGTGGTTTCTGGACAGAGAAAGTGAACACTGAAGCTTTCTTT. Translation: CASGFWTEKVNTEAFF.

This chain connects TRBV19 to TRBJ2-5, with TRBD2 matching over 10 bases. The CDR3 loop spans 15 amino acids. The germline CDR1 and CDR2 sequences are LNHDA and SQIVND (reference sequence). After removal of 8 bases from V and 3 bases from J, the junction contained 9 bases not matched to a gene. The CDR3 DNA reads as TGTGCCAGTTTGGGGCTAGCGGGGGAAAAAGAGACCCAGTACTTC. This encodes CASLGLAGEKETQYF. The full variable domain, rest sourced from reference TRBV19 and TRBJ2-5, is DGGITQSPKYLFRKEGQNVTLSCEQNLNHDAMYWYRQDPGQGLRLIYYSQIVNDFQKGDIAEGYSVSREKKESFPLTVTSAQKNPTAFYLCASLGLAGEKETQYFGPGTRLLVL.

This chain uses TRBV9 with TRBJ2-2, with TRBD2 identical over 15 bases. From germline, CDR1 is SGDLS and CDR2 YYNGEE. The CDR3 consists of 19 residues. V was clipped by 1 base and J by 6 bases; unmatched bases: 10. In nucleotides, the CDR3 is TGTGCCAGCAGCGTAACTACGGGACTAGCGGGGGGAGGGCCCGGGGAGCTGTTTTTT. Amino acid sequence: CASSVTTGLAGGGPGELFF.

This clone was seen more than once but under ten times. This sequence joins TRBV5-6 and TRBJ2-2, with a tentative D call TRBD2 (6 bases). This CDR3 has 16 residues. Trimming shortened V by 4 bases and J by 7 bases, and 20 bases separated the two germline ends. Germline V gives CDR1 SGHDT, CDR2 YYEEEE. DNA of the CDR3: TGTGCCAGCAGCCCGTCGAGGGCGGGAATGGACGGGGAGCTGTTTTTT. Translating it yields CASSPSRAGMDGELFF.

The rearrangement joins TRBV27 to TRBJ1-5; perhaps TRBD1 as D (5 bases). This CDR3 has 15 residues. V dropped 7 bases and J dropped 6 bases, with 19 bases sitting between them. From germline, CDR1 is MNHEY and CDR2 SMNVEV (reference sequence). CDR3 protein: CASTSFGGAGQPQHF. DNA for the CDR3: TGTGCCAGCACCTCTTTCGGGGGAGCGGGTCAGCCCCAGCATTTT.

The chain employs TRBV19 and TRBJ1-2; D uncertain. The CDR3 spans 14 residues. Trimming cost V 1 base and J 4 bases, with 10 bases left between them. The germline gives CDR1 LNHDA, CDR2 SQIVND (reference sequence). This chain's CDR3 is CASSIGEGRYGYTF. The CDR3 bases are TGTGCCAGTAGTATAGGGGAGGGTCGCTATGGCTACACCTTC.

The chain links TRBV27 to TRBJ1-4, with 9 nucleotides matching TRBD1. The CDR3 length is 14 residues. Germline V gene data show CDR1 as MNHEY and CDR2 as SMNVEV (reference sequence). The J segment lost 5 bases and the V segment lost 6 bases, leaving 4 bases of the junction unmatched. The CDR3 DNA sequence: TGTGCCAGCAGAACCGGGACAGGGAATGAAAAACTGTTTTTT. Its translation: CASRTGTGNEKLFF.